These T cell receptor beta chains were read from a single sample in a study of blood T cell repertoires in COVID-19. Repertoires were generated with immunoSEQ multiplex PCR, while TCRdb's copy carries only in-frame clones and drops some. The sample lists almost 200,000 clones, 70% to 90% occurring once. Specimen: PBMCs or T cells enriched from blood (not recorded which). The receptors derive from a young woman who had recovered from COVID-19. Both conserved end residues are part of each CDR3. Fields, in order: V gene, D gene, clone size, J gene, CDR3 protein, CDR3 DNA. A D gene is named only where the DNA matches it firmly. Expanded clones get a size class; other rows say once, few or many, or leave the size out.

V gene: TRBV29-1; D gene: -; clone size: -; J gene: TRBJ2-7; CDR3 protein: CSVEGTDTASYEQYF; CDR3 DNA: TGCAGCGTTGAAGGTACGGACACCGCGTCCTACGAGCAGTACTTC
V gene: TRBV7-8; D gene: -; clone size: -; J gene: TRBJ2-5; CDR3 protein: CASSLLGERRETQYF; CDR3 DNA: TGTGCCAGCAGCTTACTCGGGGAAAGAAGGGAGACCCAGTACTTC
V gene: TRBV28; D gene: TRBD1; clone size: -; J gene: TRBJ1-5; CDR3 protein: CASSWGTGAQPQHF; CDR3 DNA: TGTGCCAGCAGTTGGGGGACAGGGGCCCAGCCCCAGCATTTT
V gene: TRBV7-2; D gene: -; clone size: -; J gene: TRBJ1-1; CDR3 protein: CASSLSRTEAFF; CDR3 DNA: TGTGCCAGCAGCTTGAGTCGGACTGAAGCTTTCTTT
V gene: TRBV28; D gene: TRBD1; clone size: once; J gene: TRBJ1-1; CDR3 protein: CASSLSPRAGGGNTFF; CDR3 DNA: TGTGCCAGCAGTTTATCCCCCAGGGCAGGGGGCGGAAATACTTTCTTT
V gene: TRBV28; D gene: TRBD1; clone size: -; J gene: TRBJ1-1; CDR3 protein: CASRPGQGGKAFF; CDR3 DNA: TGTGCCAGCAGGCCGGGACAGGGGGGAAAAGCTTTCTTT
V gene: TRBV7-9; D gene: TRBD1; clone size: -; J gene: TRBJ1-1; CDR3 protein: CASSRPAQGATEAFF; CDR3 DNA: TGTGCCAGCAGCCGACCTGCTCAGGGGGCGACTGAAGCTTTCTTT
V gene: TRBV2; D gene: TRBD1; clone size: -; J gene: TRBJ2-7; CDR3 protein: CASRPTGLGQYF; CDR3 DNA: TGTGCCAGCAGGCCGACAGGGCTAGGGCAGTACTTC
V gene: TRBV27; D gene: TRBD2; clone size: -; J gene: TRBJ2-1; CDR3 protein: CASSLPPRGGPRDEQFF; CDR3 DNA: TGTGCCAGCAGTTTACCCCCCCGGGGGGGGCCACGCGATGAGCAGTTCTTC
V gene: TRBV27; D gene: TRBD1; clone size: -; J gene: TRBJ2-7; CDR3 protein: CASSTGTGSYEQYF; CDR3 DNA: TGTGCCAGCAGCACCGGGACAGGCTCCTACGAGCAGTACTTC
V gene: TRBV11-3; D gene: -; clone size: -; J gene: TRBJ2-3; CDR3 protein: CASSLGHGADTQYF; CDR3 DNA: TGTGCCAGCAGCCTCGGACACGGTGCAGATACGCAGTATTTT
V gene: TRBV24-1; D gene: TRBD1; clone size: -; J gene: TRBJ1-2; CDR3 protein: CATSDPDRGDGYTF; CDR3 DNA: TGTGCCACCAGTGATCCGGACAGGGGGGATGGCTACACCTTC
V gene: TRBV5-1; D gene: TRBD1; clone size: -; J gene: TRBJ2-7; CDR3 protein: CASSLGQGSPQYF; CDR3 DNA: TGCGCCAGCAGCTTGGGACAGGGCTCTCCCCAGTACTTC
V gene: TRBV6-5; D gene: TRBD1; clone size: -; J gene: TRBJ1-1; CDR3 protein: CASSYATGLTEAFF; CDR3 DNA: TGTGCCAGCAGTTACGCGACAGGGCTCACTGAAGCTTTCTTT
V gene: TRBV20-1; D gene: -; clone size: -; J gene: TRBJ2-1; CDR3 protein: CSARQGLLQFF; CDR3 DNA: TGCAGTGCTAGACAGGGGCTTTTGCAGTTCTTC
V gene: TRBV5-1; D gene: TRBD1; clone size: -; J gene: TRBJ2-6; CDR3 protein: CASSLMGQPLSGANVLTF; CDR3 DNA: TGCGCCAGCAGCTTGATGGGACAGCCTCTCTCTGGGGCCAACGTCCTGACTTTC
V gene: TRBV3-1/TRBV3-2; D gene: TRBD1; clone size: -; J gene: TRBJ1-6; CDR3 protein: CASSLGTAKNSPLHF; CDR3 DNA: TGTGCCAGCAGCCTTGGGACAGCTAAAAATTCACCCCTCCACTTT
V gene: TRBV11-2; D gene: -; clone size: -; J gene: TRBJ1-1; CDR3 protein: CASSLVSRFGNEAFF; CDR3 DNA: TGTGCCAGCAGCTTAGTTAGCCGGTTTGGAAATGAAGCTTTCTTT
V gene: TRBV28; D gene: -; clone size: -; J gene: TRBJ1-2; CDR3 protein: CASSSSSGYTF; CDR3 DNA: TGTGCCAGCAGTTCCTCCTCTGGCTACACCTTC
V gene: TRBV28; D gene: TRBD2; clone size: once; J gene: TRBJ2-5; CDR3 protein: CASSLASGGPQETQYF; CDR3 DNA: TGTGCCAGCAGTTTAGCCAGCGGGGGGCCCCAAGAGACCCAGTACTTC
V gene: TRBV5-4; D gene: TRBD1; clone size: once; J gene: TRBJ2-5; CDR3 protein: CASSRRGQVPEETQYF; CDR3 DNA: TGTGCCAGCAGCCGCCGGGGACAGGTGCCTGAAGAGACCCAGTACTTC
V gene: TRBV18; D gene: -; clone size: -; J gene: TRBJ1-1; CDR3 protein: CASSPSPVGPEAFF; CDR3 DNA: TGTGCCAGCTCACCATCGCCCGTGGGCCCTGAAGCTTTCTTT
V gene: TRBV30; D gene: -; clone size: -; J gene: TRBJ1-6; CDR3 protein: CAWGYMDTGPLHF; CDR3 DNA: TGTGCCTGGGGCTACATGGACACCGGGCCCCTCCACTTT
V gene: TRBV11-2; D gene: -; clone size: -; J gene: TRBJ1-1; CDR3 protein: CASSYLSGRYGRTEAFF; CDR3 DNA: TGTGCCAGCAGCTACCTCTCAGGACGGTATGGGAGGACTGAAGCTTTCTTT
V gene: TRBV2; D gene: -; clone size: few; J gene: TRBJ1-4; CDR3 protein: CASSVRPGANEKLFF; CDR3 DNA: TGTGCCAGCAGTGTTAGACCGGGGGCTAATGAAAAACTGTTTTTT
V gene: TRBV5-8; D gene: -; clone size: -; J gene: TRBJ1-2; CDR3 protein: CASSPLWTEENYGYTF; CDR3 DNA: TGTGCCAGCAGCCCGCTGTGGACAGAAGAGAACTATGGCTACACCTTC
V gene: TRBV24-1; D gene: TRBD1; clone size: -; J gene: TRBJ2-3; CDR3 protein: CATSDRQTGDLTDTQYF; CDR3 DNA: TGTGCCACCAGTGACCGGCAGACAGGGGACCTCACAGATACGCAGTATTTT
V gene: TRBV28; D gene: TRBD1; clone size: -; J gene: TRBJ1-2; CDR3 protein: CASRPRDRLIYGYTF; CDR3 DNA: TGTGCCAGCAGACCACGGGACAGGTTGATTTATGGCTACACCTTC
V gene: TRBV28; D gene: TRBD1; clone size: -; J gene: TRBJ1-6; CDR3 protein: CASSGMTGSNSPLHF; CDR3 DNA: TGTGCCAGCAGTGGGATGACAGGGAGTAATTCACCCCTCCACTTT
V gene: TRBV12-3/TRBV12-4; D gene: -; clone size: -; J gene: TRBJ1-1; CDR3 protein: CASSFYLEGEAFF; CDR3 DNA: TGTGCCAGCAGTTTTTACCTGGAGGGGGAAGCTTTCTTT
V gene: TRBV6-5; D gene: TRBD1; clone size: once; J gene: TRBJ2-2; CDR3 protein: CASRTGQNTGELFF; CDR3 DNA: TGTGCCAGCCGGACAGGGCAGAACACCGGGGAGCTGTTTTTT
V gene: TRBV5-4; D gene: TRBD1; clone size: -; J gene: TRBJ2-7; CDR3 protein: CASSSTQGAAYEQYF; CDR3 DNA: TGTGCCAGCAGCTCGACACAGGGGGCGGCCTACGAGCAGTACTTC
V gene: TRBV14; D gene: -; clone size: -; J gene: TRBJ2-3; CDR3 protein: CASSQARYTQYF; CDR3 DNA: TGTGCCAGCAGCCAAGCACGGTATACGCAGTATTTT
V gene: TRBV3-1/TRBV3-2; D gene: TRBD1; clone size: once; J gene: TRBJ1-4; CDR3 protein: CASSEFFPGQGYEKLFF; CDR3 DNA: TGTGCCAGCAGCGAATTCTTTCCGGGACAGGGGTATGAAAAACTGTTTTTT